These T cell receptor beta chains were read from a single sample in a study of cytomegalovirus exposure and HLA in healthy donors. The method was immunoSEQ multiplex PCR; TCRdb's version includes in-frame clones alone and lacks a portion of them. The table has more than 90,000 clones, 76% seen once. What was sequenced was PBMCs. The source of these receptors is a man in his forties or fifties in good health and CMV-seronegative. Each CDR3 is given with its conserved first and last residue. The order of the fields is clone size, V gene, J gene, D gene, CDR3 DNA, CDR3 protein. The D gene is left open where the match is weak. Rows may omit the clone size; those that give it use once, few, many or a size class.

clone size: NA
V gene: TRBV27
J gene: TRBJ2-7
D gene: TRBD2
CDR3 DNA: TGTGCCAGCAGTGCGGGGGGGCTTAGCTACGAGCAGTACTTC
CDR3 protein: CASSAGGLSYEQYF

clone size: once
V gene: TRBV7-9
J gene: TRBJ2-5
D gene: NA
CDR3 DNA: TGTGCCAGCAGCCTAGGGGGGGGGCAAGAGACCCAGTACTTC
CDR3 protein: CASSLGGGQETQYF

clone size: NA
V gene: TRBV5-1
J gene: TRBJ2-2
D gene: NA
CDR3 DNA: TGCGCCAGCAGCCCAGGGGTTACCGGGGAGCTGTTTTTT
CDR3 protein: CASSPGVTGELFF

clone size: once
V gene: TRBV5-6
J gene: TRBJ1-5
D gene: TRBD1
CDR3 DNA: TGTGCCAGCAGCTTGGGACAGGGTCGGATTCAGCCCCAGCATTTT
CDR3 protein: CASSLGQGRIQPQHF

clone size: NA
V gene: TRBV6-1
J gene: TRBJ1-1
D gene: NA
CDR3 DNA: TGTGCCAGCAGGAGAACGGGGGGGAATGAAGCTTTCTTT
CDR3 protein: CASRRTGGNEAFF

clone size: NA
V gene: TRBV9
J gene: TRBJ2-3
D gene: NA
CDR3 DNA: TGTGCCAGCAGCGTAGCTATAGGAGGGAGCACAGATACGCAGTATTTT
CDR3 protein: CASSVAIGGSTDTQYF

clone size: NA
V gene: TRBV6-1
J gene: TRBJ2-7
D gene: NA
CDR3 DNA: TGTGCCAGCACCACAACAGGGCCCTACGAGCAGTACTTC
CDR3 protein: CASTTTGPYEQYF

clone size: few
V gene: TRBV27
J gene: TRBJ2-1
D gene: NA
CDR3 DNA: TGTGCCAGCAGTTTATCGAGGGATTACAATGAGCAGTTCTTC
CDR3 protein: CASSLSRDYNEQFF

clone size: NA
V gene: TRBV18
J gene: TRBJ2-5
D gene: NA
CDR3 DNA: TGTGCCAGCTCCGGGGGGCAGGTCCAAGAGACCCAGTACTTC
CDR3 protein: CASSGGQVQETQYF

clone size: NA
V gene: TRBV28
J gene: TRBJ2-7
D gene: TRBD1
CDR3 DNA: TGTGCCAGCAGTTTAGACAGGGCTACTGGGGACGAGCAGTACTTC
CDR3 protein: CASSLDRATGDEQYF

clone size: NA
V gene: TRBV7-2
J gene: TRBJ1-2
D gene: TRBD1
CDR3 DNA: TGTGCCAGCAGCTTCGACAGGGGGCTAGGGGGCTACACCTTC
CDR3 protein: CASSFDRGLGGYTF

clone size: NA
V gene: TRBV9
J gene: TRBJ2-7
D gene: TRBD2
CDR3 DNA: TGTGCCAGCAGTGCCACTGGGACTACTTCCTACGAGCAGTACTTC
CDR3 protein: CASSATGTTSYEQYF

clone size: NA
V gene: TRBV7-9
J gene: TRBJ1-6
D gene: NA
CDR3 DNA: TGTGCCAGCAGCTCCCCGTTGAGTACCCTCCACTTT
CDR3 protein: CASSSPLSTLHF

clone size: once
V gene: TRBV5-1
J gene: TRBJ2-1
D gene: TRBD2
CDR3 DNA: TGCGCCAGCAGCGCGTGGATACTGACTAGCGGACAGTACAATGAGCAGTTCTTC
CDR3 protein: CASSAWILTSGQYNEQFF

clone size: NA
V gene: TRBV28
J gene: TRBJ1-3
D gene: NA
CDR3 DNA: TGTGCCAGCAGGCCGGGACAAGCTGGAAACACCATATATTTT
CDR3 protein: CASRPGQAGNTIYF